This T cell receptor beta chain was observed in a study of cytomegalovirus exposure and HLA in healthy donors (dated by TCRdb to about 2017). In terms of the full investigation: An earlier analysis of several hundred of the donors reported 250 to 300 Gb of sequence data and about 100 million unique TCR beta sequences from 150 million to 200 million T cells. An early release covering around 630 HLA-typed donors comprised 250 to 350 gigabases of sequencing data and roughly 85 million unique TCR sequences. Typing coverage differed by locus: A, B, C, DRB1 and DQB1 were typed in roughly 620-640 donors, DQA1 in about 560, DPA1 in around 610, and DPB1 in just under 490. Among 398 genotyped donors of the cohort, an average of roughly 240,000 unique TCR beta nucleotide sequences were sequenced per donor, roughly 20% of them non-productive. Rather than using new phenotypic data, the later analysis identified candidate immune exposures from TCR beta sequences and from how often those sequences occurred across donors. HLA typing covered class I and class II loci at four-digit resolution. The study used immunosequencing to profile the T cell repertoires of some 600 subjects and linked those repertoires to cytomegalovirus serostatus. An earlier analysis of approximately 640 of the donors applied high-throughput TCR beta sequencing to assess whether each TCR beta V gene segment acted as functional or pseudogenic. Donor age, sex, ethnicity and CMV serostatus were collected together with the repertoire data. To predict cytomegalovirus infection status, the study combined high-throughput TCR immunosequencing, statistical association of individual TCRs with disease status, and machine learning. Genome-wide SNP genotypes for about 65% of the roughly 670 donors were used in a later genetic analysis, which treated that subset as a discovery cohort. A later analysis re-analyzed previously published TCR beta repertoires from hundreds of donors and added high-resolution HLA genotyping to study TCR occurrence patterns. Several DR-DQ haplotypes were treated as single units for association and clustering because of strong linkage in the cohort. The genetic ancestry cluster associated with self-reported Caucasian donors included about 81% of the 300 to 400 genotyped donors. Along with the approximately 700-subject first cohort, a separate validation cohort of over a hundred different subjects was used. The study was designed to test whether signatures of past pathogen exposure could be identified by cataloging public T cell receptors. All discovery cohort repertoires had been generated using a single sequencing platform.

About this clone: Its cognate antigen has yet to be identified. No base-level quality is on record; no much larger clone is a single base apart.

The library came from the immunoSEQ multiplex PCR assay. For the multiplex PCR, a mixture combining 60 forward primers for TCR Vbeta segments and 13 reverse primers for TCR Jbeta segments was used. The CDR3 region of rearranged TCR beta genes was amplified from genomic DNA with a multiplex PCR assay. The Illumina HiSeq System was used to sequence the amplified TCR beta libraries as 87-base-pair reads. The authors' analysis ran thus. A later analysis counted tens of millions of unique TCR beta chains across the 650 to 700 repertoires, and roughly 10 million of these chains were shared by at least two donors. Raw reads were error-corrected and collapsed into unique sequences with a nearest-neighbor algorithm that merged closely related sequences to remove PCR and sequencing errors. To assign V, D and J gene segments, CDR3 sequences were aligned to IMGT reference sequences. Each retained sequence needed at least a six-nucleotide match to both a V gene segment and a J gene segment. A rearrangement counted as productive if the CDR3 had no stop codons and remained in frame with V and J, and every other rearrangement counted as non-productive. CDR3 was defined according to IMGT convention as the region running from the second conserved V-encoded cysteine to the conserved J-encoded phenylalanine. The earlier analysis of about 590 of the donors excluded sequences that lacked an unambiguous match to a single V gene segment. In an earlier analysis of some 590 of the donors, a V segment was called functional when productive rearrangements were above 56.7%, and segregating when the standard deviation between donors exceeded 5%. A statistical classification framework was built to diagnose cytomegalovirus status from the catalog of TCR beta chain sequences. In a later analysis, TCR nucleotide sequences were compared against IMGT/GENE-DB human TR gene sequences so that V and J genes could be assigned. The TCRdist pipeline was used in a later analysis to assign CDR3 sequences and most-parsimonious VDJ recombination scenarios. In a later analysis, each TCR beta chain was defined by its CDR3 amino acid sequence together with its V-gene family, and reads without a unique V-gene family were excluded. To address suspected cross-contamination and a sequencing artifact, a later analysis removed a few hundred highly shared, low-generation-probability nucleotide sequences. A later analysis calculated a clonal expansion index for each public chain from normalized within-repertoire ranks of inferred template counts. In a later analysis, generation probabilities were computed using a VDJ recombination model fitted to out-of-frame rearrangements, and the results were checked against IGoR. Hypergeometric tests were used in a later analysis to score TCR-TCR, TCR-HLA and TCR-CMV co-occurrence, with a repertoire-size bias correction applied to the TCR pairs. False discovery rates were estimated in a later analysis by permuting HLA or CMV assignments 20 times. In a later analysis, co-occurring TCRs were grouped with DBSCAN, and TCRdist sequence similarity was added when clustering was performed within HLA-allele-positive subsets. Co-occurrence clustering excluded repertoires with fewer than 30,000 or more than 120,000 public chains, plus five with anomalous nucleotide sharing. The table comes from immuneACCESS by way of TCRdb, which keeps in-frame sequences with V and J called. Part of the clones is missing from these tables; in studies checked, under half for an unresolved V gene and the rest for unknown reasons. The DNA gave D and trimming, while V, J and clone size come from that table. The sample table shows tens of thousands of clones, and roughly 75% are seen once. Clones ranked in the top ten supply over 7% of the sample.

What the study reported, not specific to this receptor: Sequencing depth was assumed to be roughly uniform across donors in the presence/absence analyses, though that assumption may not hold. The study listed around 160 TCR beta chains as associated with cytomegalovirus. In a later analysis, HLA-associated TCR beta chains were found to be more clonally expanded and to have lower generation probabilities than equally common non-associated chains. Because some donors lacked HLA typing at each locus, the association tests relied only on the typed subset. A later analysis reported that several top co-occurrence clusters appeared linked to parvovirus B19, influenza, CMV and Epstein-Barr virus. An association between a missense DCLRE1C variant and V-gene and J-gene trimming of TCR beta chains was found in a later genetic analysis and replicated in an independent cohort. Compared with the 666-donor mean, donors in an Asian-associated ancestry cluster had fewer N-insertions in productive TCRs, according to a later genetic analysis. A further reported finding was that TCR beta sequences accurately predicted the HLA-A and HLA-B alleles for most subjects in the first cohort. A group of highly shared sequence variants was considered likely to be a technical artifact of the sequencing pipeline. At a false discovery rate of 0.05, a later analysis linked about 16,000 TCR beta sequences to specific HLA alleles. Most CMV-associated TCR beta chains appeared to be HLA-restricted in a later analysis, and the HLA associations seemed to be driven largely by CMV exposure. Three of the identified cytomegalovirus-associated TCR beta chains were confirmed in vitro to be specific for cytomegalovirus antigens. Strong co-occurrence of HLA alleles, especially DR and DQ, made assigning TCR associations to individual alleles difficult. The classifier was reported to diagnose cytomegalovirus status with high specificity and sensitivity in both the original and validation cohorts. A later analysis found that TCR association rates varied across HLA loci, with DRB1 alleles showing the most associated TCRs and HLA-C alleles the fewest. Most TCR sequences were observed very rarely across donors, whereas some public TCRs were present in many individuals. It was suggested by the authors that the approach could potentially be generalized to other disease states and immunological phenotypes. This cohort had only TCR beta chains sequenced, and the lack of alpha or paired-chain data limited which features could be detected. Immune exposure information for the cohort was limited to CMV serostatus. Because counts were too low, 15 to 20 rarely observed V segments, including chromosome 9 orphons, were excluded from the earlier analysis of fewer than 650 of the donors. An earlier analysis of around 600 of the donors showed that most TCR beta V segments appeared in productive rearrangements either about 87% or about 30% of the time, which broadly matched IMGT annotations. Correlated functional status among segregating V segments might reflect linkage disequilibrium, but an unknown experimental factor could not be ruled out.

In total, 666 healthy bone marrow donors made up the cohort. Cohort members were all nominally healthy when sampled, although unrecorded immune exposures were likely present. The donor was CMV seropositive and was included in the group of 250 to 350 seropositive cohort members. A peripheral blood sample was provided by each donor, and peripheral blood mononuclear cells were used for TCR beta sequencing. Genomic DNA was extracted from the blood cell samples with the Qiagen DNeasy Blood Extraction Kit. The origin of this receptor is a man in his sixties in good health and CMV-seropositive. Sequenced material: PBMCs.

The CDR3 region reads CSVEPRDRGTYEQYF. The DNA reads TGCAGCGTTGAACCCCGAGACAGGGGGACCTACGAGCAGTACTTC. Recombination linked TRBV29-1 to TRBJ2-7, and TRBD1 aligns with 9 junction nucleotides. V loses 2 bases at its end and J loses 2 bases; junction bases beyond the gene matches: 7. The CDR3, cysteine through phenylalanine, is 15 amino acids long. CDR3 DNA is the only sequence kept; it has 45 bases, read in frame from the first base. CDR1 and CDR2 (SQVTM, ANQGSEA) derive from the germline V gene.